This record looks at one T cell receptor (beta chain) sequence and its context. Its antigen is as yet unknown. This entry comes from a study of cytomegalovirus exposure and HLA in healthy donors. Whole-study findings and limits: Later work found most CMV-associated TCR beta chains apparently HLA-restricted.

It was with 60 Vbeta and 13 Jbeta primers that the PCR ran. Clones were read by immunoSEQ multiplex PCR, and TCRdb kept only the in-frame ones, dropping some. The table shows fewer than 200,000 clones, with roughly 80% occurring only once. V shed 6 bases and J 5 bases; nucleotides not matched to a gene: 5. Germline values: CDR1 MNHNY, CDR2 SVGAGI (reference sequence). The CDR3 sequence is 13 residues long. Input material: PBMCs. The TCR sequence derives from a man between 18 and 35 years old in good health and CMV-seronegative. The genes are TRBV6-6 and TRBJ2-3; 7 nucleotides match TRBD2. CDR3 DNA: TGTGCCAGCAGCCCGACTAGCCAAGATACGCAGTATTTT. Its translation is CASSPTSQDTQYF.